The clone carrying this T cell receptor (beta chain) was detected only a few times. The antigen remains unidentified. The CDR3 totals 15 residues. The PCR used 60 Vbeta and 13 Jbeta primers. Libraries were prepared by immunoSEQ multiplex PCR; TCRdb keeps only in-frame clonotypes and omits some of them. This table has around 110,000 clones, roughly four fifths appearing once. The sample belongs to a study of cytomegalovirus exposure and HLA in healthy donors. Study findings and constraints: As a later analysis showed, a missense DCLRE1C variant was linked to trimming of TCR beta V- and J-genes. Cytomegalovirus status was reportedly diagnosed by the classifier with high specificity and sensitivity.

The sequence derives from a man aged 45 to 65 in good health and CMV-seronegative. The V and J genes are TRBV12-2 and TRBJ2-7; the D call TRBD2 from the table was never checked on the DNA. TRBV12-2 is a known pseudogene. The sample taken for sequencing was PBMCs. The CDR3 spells CASRSGGGSSYEQYF. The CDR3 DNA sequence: TGTGCAAGTCGCTCGGGTGGAGGTAGCTCCTACGAGCAGTACTTC.